This entry lists 30 T cell receptor beta chains sequenced from one sample in a study of T cell repertoires in cytomegalovirus infection. TCRdb re-called the reads with MiXCR, one entry per CDR3 protein. Here the sample spans under 850,000 distinct CDR3 sequences, 33% being singletons. Antigen specificity for these receptors is unknown. Sequenced material: cultured PBMCs, taken from culture after CMV antigen stimulation. Receptors were obtained from a human donor in good health (CMV status not recorded). Some clones in this sample may be carry-over from other donors' samples.

This clonotype was recorded a few times. The chain is built from TRBV7-6 and TRBJ2-5, with 9 bases matching TRBD2. Germline V gives CDR1 SGHVS, CDR2 FNYEAQ. The V segment lost 8 bases and the J segment 4 bases; nucleotides outside the gene matches: 5. The CDR3 is 13 amino acids. Written as DNA, the CDR3 is TGTGCCAGCTCGCGGGGGGGCCGAGAGACCCAGTACTTC. It specifies CASSRGGRETQYF.

V and J are TRBV7-9 and TRBJ2-3; no clear D. Germline V gene sequence: CDR1 SEHNR, CDR2 FQNEAQ (reference sequence). This CDR3 contains 12 residues. Trimming removed 0 bases at V and 9 bases at J, with 7 bases between. In DNA, the CDR3 is TGTGCCAGCAGCTTAGCCGTTGGGACGCAGTATTTT. It specifies CASSLAVGTQYF.

This chain links TRBV7-8 with TRBJ2-1; TRBD2 agrees at 10 bases. Germline values: CDR1 SGHVS, CDR2 FQNEAQ. The CDR3 spans 17 residues. V dropped 5 bases and J dropped 6; count of bases not matched to a gene: 13. For the CDR3, the DNA is TGTGCCAGCAGCCATTCCGCTGGGCTAGCGGGGGCCAATGAGCAGTTCTTC. Encoded protein: CASSHSAGLAGANEQFF.

The chain has TRBV14 and TRBJ2-1, with D possibly TRBD2 on 6 matching bases. In germline, CDR1 is SGHDN, CDR2 FVKESK. V was pared by 4 bases and J by 10 bases, with 17 bases between. This CDR3 region has 14 residues. For the CDR3, the DNA is TGTGCCAGCAGCCTCTCTGGGGGACTCCGCGAGCAGTTCTTC. Protein product: CASSLSGGLREQFF.

This clonotype was detected ten times or more. CDR3 sequence (DNA): TGTGCCAGCAGCCCACTTTCTGGGGCCAACGTCCTGACTTTC. It codes for CASSPLSGANVLTF. The chain couples TRBV7-9 to TRBJ2-6, with D unclear. There are 14 residues in the CDR3. Trimming cost V 5 bases and J 1 base, with 6 bases left between them. Germline CDR1 and CDR2: SEHNR and FQNEAQ (reference sequence).

This clonotype was counted only a few times. This chain links TRBV4-3 with TRBJ2-1, with D perhaps matching TRBD1 (5 bases). The CDR3 is 16 amino acids. Germline V gives CDR1 LGHNA, CDR2 YSLEER. V was clipped by 0 bases and J by 4 bases, with 13 bases between them. CDR3 DNA: TGCGCCAGCAGCCAAGAAGAAAGGGGCGGATACAATGAGCAGTTCTTC. It encodes CASSQEERGGYNEQFF.

The chain carries TRBV4-3 and TRBJ2-7; D tentatively reads TRBD1 or TRBD2 (5 bases each). The V end lost 0 bases, the J end lost 2 bases, and 14 bases lay between the germline ends. This CDR3 has 16 amino acids. CDR1 and CDR2 (germline): LGHNA, YSLEER. CDR3 residues: CASSQDPGRSTYEQYF. CDR3 bases: TGCGCCAGCAGCCAAGATCCGGGGCGGTCGACCTACGAGCAGTACTTC.

J is TRBJ1-2 and V is TRBV27; D is perhaps TRBD1 (5 bases). The CDR3 is made up of 15 amino acids. Per the germline V gene, CDR1 is MNHEY and CDR2 is SMNVEV (reference sequence). V was clipped by 5 bases and J by 6 bases, with 19 bases between them. The CDR3 bases are TGTGCCAGCAGTCCCCGGGACCCCGGAGGTAATGGCTACACCTTC. Translating gives CASSPRDPGGNGYTF.

This clonotype turned up a few times. The chain is built from TRBV11-2 and TRBJ2-5; no definite D call. V shed 2 bases and J shed 4 bases, with 11 bases lying between them. The CDR3 consists of 14 residues. Germline V gene lookup returns CDR1 SGHAT and CDR2 FQNNGV. The CDR3 sequence: CASSLTDTGETQYF. The CDR3, as DNA: TGTGCCAGCAGCTTAACTGATACCGGAGAGACCCAGTACTTC.

The chain links TRBV12-3 or TRBV12-4 to TRBJ1-2, with 8 bases fitting TRBD1. The CDR3 has 13 residues. Trimming took 6 bases from V and 4 from J; bases not matched to a gene: 4. The CDR3 here is CASSQGASYGYTF. CDR3 nucleotides: TGTGCCAGCAGCCAGGGGGCCAGCTATGGCTACACCTTC.

For the CDR3, the DNA is TGCAGTGCTAGAGTCGCCAGGTTCAACACTGAAGCTTTCTTT. Translation gives CSARVARFNTEAFF. The chain has TRBV20-1 and TRBJ1-1; D gene unclear. The CDR3 consists of 14 residues. V was pared by 1 base and J by 2 bases, with 11 bases between. In germline, CDR1 is DFQATT, CDR2 SNEGSKA (reference sequence).

This clonotype was counted a few times. The chain carries TRBV20-1 and TRBJ2-1; no firm D call. CDR3 length: 11 amino acids. The V and J ends lost 0 bases and 13 bases respectively, with 10 bases between them. CDR1 is DFQATT, CDR2 SNEGSKA, per germline (reference sequence). CDR3 bases: TGCAGTGCTAGAGATCCCCTAGGACAGTTCTTC. It yields the protein CSARDPLGQFF.

This chain connects TRBV20-1 to TRBJ1-6; no reliable D call. V lost 7 bases and J 0 bases, leaving 7 bases between the germline ends. The CDR3 is 13 residues long. CDR1 DFQATT and CDR2 SNEGSKA come from the germline V gene (reference sequence). CDR3 DNA sequence: TGCAGTGTTACAAGCTCCTATAATTCACCCCTCCACTTT. This gives the protein CSVTSSYNSPLHF.

The gene calls are TRBV5-1 and TRBJ2-3, with 7 bases lining up with TRBD2. Germline CDR1 reads SGHRS; CDR2 reads YFSETQ. The CDR3 sequence is 15 residues long. V gave up 7 bases and J gave up 2 bases; unmatched junction bases: 10. CDR3 bases: TGCGCCAGCCGCCCCGGGGGGACCATCACAGATACGCAGTATTTT. Residues: CASRPGGTITDTQYF.

This clonotype was recorded a few times. This chain links TRBV10-3 with TRBJ2-3; tentatively, D is TRBD2 (5 bases). Trimming took 7 bases from V and 2 from J, leaving 13 bases between them. The CDR3 is 14 amino acids. CDR1 is ENHRY and CDR2 is SYGVKD in the germline V gene. The CDR3 bases are TGTGCCATCATGAGCGGAAGAAACACAGATACGCAGTATTTT. It specifies CAIMSGRNTDTQYF.

The chain is built from TRBV7-2 and TRBJ1-1, with D perhaps matching TRBD1 (5 bases). This CDR3 spans 13 amino acids. The V gene lost 0 bases and the J gene lost 10 bases, with 12 bases spanning the gap. The germline CDR1 and CDR2 sequences are SGHTA and FQGNSA. CDR3 DNA sequence: TGTGCCAGCAGCTTAGCAAGGGGAGAGGGAGCTTTCTTT. It specifies CASSLARGEGAFF. The full variable domain, rest sourced from reference TRBV7-2 and TRBJ1-1, is GAGVSQSPSNKVTEKGKDVELRCDPISGHTALYWYRQSLGQGLEFLIYFQGNSAPDKSGLPSDRFSAERTGGSVSTLTIQRTQQEDSAVYLCASSLARGEGAFFGQGTRLTVV.

The chain uses TRBV10-3 and TRBJ2-5; the match to TRBD1 covers 8 bases. The V gene end was trimmed by 10 bases and the J gene end by 5 bases; junction bases not matched to a gene: 12. Per germline, CDR1 ENHRY and CDR2 SYGVKD. The CDR3 totals 14 residues. Written as DNA, the CDR3 is TGTGCCAGCAGGGGTCAGGGGGCTTGGGAGACCCAGTACTTC. It specifies CASRGQGAWETQYF.

This clonotype was seen only a few times. The J gene is TRBJ2-7, the V gene TRBV12-3 or TRBV12-4, with D uncertain. The CDR3 loop spans 13 amino acids. V lost 6 bases and J lost 8, with 17 bases in between. The CDR3 here is CASSPQWPGQQYF. The DNA of the CDR3 is TGTGCCAGCAGCCCCCAATGGCCCGGACAGCAGTACTTC.

The chain has TRBV20-1 and TRBJ1-2; D not certain. Trimming stripped 3 bases from V and 3 bases from J, with 11 bases between. The CDR3 length is 13 residues. The germline V gene encodes CDR1 DFQATT and CDR2 SNEGSKA (reference sequence). The CDR3 sequence is CSASEGYYYGYTF. CDR3 DNA sequence: TGCAGTGCTAGTGAAGGGTACTACTATGGCTACACCTTC.

At least ten counts were recorded for this clonotype. The chain links TRBV7-9 to TRBJ2-3, with TRBD1 matching 11 bases. J gave up 5 bases and V 4 bases, and 5 bases lay outside the gene matches. This CDR3 comprises 15 residues. The germline V gene has CDR1 SEHNR and CDR2 FQNEAQ (reference sequence). CDR3 protein: CASSSTGTGGDTQYF. CDR3 DNA: TGTGCCAGCAGCTCGACCGGGACAGGGGGAGATACGCAGTATTTT.

The chain carries TRBV6-6 and TRBJ1-2; perhaps TRBD1 as D (5 bases). The CDR3 has 11 amino acids. V shed 10 bases and J shed 7 bases, with 13 bases lying between them. Germline loops: CDR1 MNHNY, CDR2 SVGAGI (reference sequence). CDR3 in DNA: TGTGCCACTGACAGAAGGGGTGGCTACACCTTC. Residues: CATDRRGGYTF.

This clonotype has just a few counts. The rearrangement joins TRBV7-8 to TRBJ2-5; tentatively, D is TRBD1 (6 bases). Germline-derived CDR1 and CDR2 are SGHVS and FQNEAQ. V lost 4 bases and J lost 7, with 25 bases in between. This CDR3 spans 17 amino acids. The CDR3 nucleotides read TGTGCCAGCAGCTCCTCCGGGACACGACCCCCTCTAGGGACCCAGTACTTC. Its protein is CASSSSGTRPPLGTQYF.

This clonotype was counted many times. The CDR3 is CASSRGQLAGAYNEQFF. The CDR3, as DNA: TGTGCCAGCAGCCGCGGACAACTAGCGGGGGCCTACAATGAGCAGTTCTTC. This sequence joins TRBV7-2 and TRBJ2-1; 11 bases fit TRBD2. The length of the CDR3 is 17 residues. Trimming cost V 5 bases and J 2 bases; bases outside gene matches: 8. Germline CDR1 SGHTA, CDR2 FQGNSA.

The rearrangement joins TRBV5-1 to TRBJ2-4; TRBD1 aligns across 7 bases. V lost 4 bases and J lost 12; bases outside the gene matches: 22. Germline V lookup: CDR1 SGHRS, CDR2 YFSETQ. This CDR3 has 17 amino acids. CDR3 in DNA: TGCGCCAGCAGCAAAACCTCGTCCAGGGACAGCTTCGAAAGTCAGTACTTC. Its translation is CASSKTSSRDSFESQYF.

This clonotype was counted many times. This chain links TRBV7-2 with TRBJ1-4; D remains ambiguous. The ends were cut back, 7 bases at V and 6 bases at J, with 12 bases in the middle. The CDR3 is 13 amino acids. Germline assignment: CDR1 SGHTA and CDR2 FQGNSA. The CDR3 here is CASTRTQYEKLFF. CDR3 nucleotides: TGTGCCAGCACCCGTACACAGTATGAAAAACTGTTTTTT.

The chain joins TRBV19 to TRBJ2-1; D is unclear. There are 11 residues in the CDR3. Germline V lookup: CDR1 LNHDA, CDR2 SQIVND (reference sequence). Trimming pared 1 base from V and 6 bases from J, leaving 1 base between. CDR3 amino acids: CASSIVNEQFF. CDR3 DNA: TGTGCCAGTAGTATAGTCAATGAGCAGTTCTTC.

This clonotype was observed a few times. The rearrangement uses TRBV7-2 and TRBJ2-2; tentative D call: TRBD2 (5 bases). This CDR3 is built from 14 residues. Trimming pared 5 bases from V and 6 bases from J, leaving 13 bases between. CDR1 is SGHTA and CDR2 is FQGNSA in the germline V gene. The CDR3 nucleotides are TGTGCCAGCAGCGCGGACTCCGCCTCCGGGGAGCTGTTTTTT. Its translation is CASSADSASGELFF.

The chain carries TRBV28 and TRBJ2-5; no reliable D call. Germline loops: CDR1 MDHEN, CDR2 SYDVKM. The length of the CDR3 is 13 residues. Trimming shortened V by 6 bases and J by 1 base, and 9 bases separated the two germline ends. CDR3 in DNA: TGTGCCAGCAGCCCAGGATTCCAAGAGACCCAGTACTTC. Protein sequence: CASSPGFQETQYF.

V gene TRBV4-1 combines with J gene TRBJ2-1; 8 bases line up with TRBD1. The CDR3 is 15 amino acids. Trimming removed 3 bases from V and 7 bases from J; junction bases left unmatched: 8. Germline V lookup: CDR1 MGHRA, CDR2 YSYEKL. The CDR3 sequence: CASSQTGTGENEQFF. In DNA, the CDR3 is TGCGCCAGCAGCCAGACCGGGACAGGTGAAAATGAGCAGTTCTTC.

In this sample, this clonotype turned up a few times. The V call is TRBV7-9, the J call TRBJ1-5; 9 bases line up with TRBD1. V was pared by 1 base and J by 2 bases, with 3 bases of the junction left unmatched. There are 16 residues in the CDR3. CDR1 is SEHNR and CDR2 is FQNEAQ in the germline V gene (reference sequence). Here the CDR3 reads CASSLGTGAGNQPQHF. CDR3 nucleotides: TGTGCCAGCAGCTTAGGGACAGGGGCTGGCAATCAGCCCCAGCATTTT.